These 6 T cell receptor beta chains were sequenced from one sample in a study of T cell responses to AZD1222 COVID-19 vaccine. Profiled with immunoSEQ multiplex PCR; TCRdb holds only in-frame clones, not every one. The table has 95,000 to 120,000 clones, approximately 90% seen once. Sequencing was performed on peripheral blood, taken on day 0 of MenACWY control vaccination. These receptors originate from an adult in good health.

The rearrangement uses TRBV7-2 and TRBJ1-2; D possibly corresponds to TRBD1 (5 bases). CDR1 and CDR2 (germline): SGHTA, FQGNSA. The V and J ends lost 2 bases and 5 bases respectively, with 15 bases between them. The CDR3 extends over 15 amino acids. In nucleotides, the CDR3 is TGTGCCAGCAGCTTAAATGGAGGGGCGGGGTATGGCTACACCTTC. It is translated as CASSLNGGAGYGYTF.

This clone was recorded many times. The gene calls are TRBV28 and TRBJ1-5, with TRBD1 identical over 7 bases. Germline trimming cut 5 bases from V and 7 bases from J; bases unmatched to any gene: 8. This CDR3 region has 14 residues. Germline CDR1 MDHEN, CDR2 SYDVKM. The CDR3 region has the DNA TGTGCCAGCAGTGGAGGGGGCGGCGGGCAGCCCCAGCATTTT. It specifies CASSGGGGGQPQHF. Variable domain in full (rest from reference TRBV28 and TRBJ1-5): DVKVTQSSRYLVKRTGEKVFLECVQDMDHENMFWYRQDPGLGLRLIYFSYDVKMKEKGDIPEGYSVSREKKERFSLILESASTNQTSMYLCASSGGGGGQPQHFGDGTRLSIL.

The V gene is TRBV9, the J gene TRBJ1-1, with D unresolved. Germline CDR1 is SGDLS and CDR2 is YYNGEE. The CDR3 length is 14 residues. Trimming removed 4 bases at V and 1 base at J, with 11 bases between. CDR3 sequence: CASSSAAQNTEAFF. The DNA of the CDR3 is TGTGCCAGCAGCTCAGCGGCCCAGAACACTGAAGCTTTCTTT.

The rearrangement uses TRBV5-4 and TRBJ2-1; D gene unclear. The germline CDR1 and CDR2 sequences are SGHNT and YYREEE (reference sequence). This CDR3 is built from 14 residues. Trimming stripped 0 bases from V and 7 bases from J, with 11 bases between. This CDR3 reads CASSLELAVNEQFF. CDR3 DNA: TGTGCCAGCAGCTTGGAGCTTGCGGTAAATGAGCAGTTCTTC.

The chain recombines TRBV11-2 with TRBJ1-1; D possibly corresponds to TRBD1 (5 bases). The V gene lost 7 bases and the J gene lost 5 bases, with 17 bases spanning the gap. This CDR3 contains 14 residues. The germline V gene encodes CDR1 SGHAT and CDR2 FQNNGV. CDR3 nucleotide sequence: TGTGCCAGCACCCCGTCCGGGGGTCTTACTGAAGCTTTCTTT. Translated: CASTPSGGLTEAFF.

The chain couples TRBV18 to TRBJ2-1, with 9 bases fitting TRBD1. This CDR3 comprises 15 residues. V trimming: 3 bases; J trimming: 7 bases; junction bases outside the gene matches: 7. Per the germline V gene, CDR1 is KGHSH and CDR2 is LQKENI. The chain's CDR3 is CASSPGQGYVNEQFF. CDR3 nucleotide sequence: TGTGCCAGCTCACCCGGACAGGGGTACGTGAATGAGCAGTTCTTC.